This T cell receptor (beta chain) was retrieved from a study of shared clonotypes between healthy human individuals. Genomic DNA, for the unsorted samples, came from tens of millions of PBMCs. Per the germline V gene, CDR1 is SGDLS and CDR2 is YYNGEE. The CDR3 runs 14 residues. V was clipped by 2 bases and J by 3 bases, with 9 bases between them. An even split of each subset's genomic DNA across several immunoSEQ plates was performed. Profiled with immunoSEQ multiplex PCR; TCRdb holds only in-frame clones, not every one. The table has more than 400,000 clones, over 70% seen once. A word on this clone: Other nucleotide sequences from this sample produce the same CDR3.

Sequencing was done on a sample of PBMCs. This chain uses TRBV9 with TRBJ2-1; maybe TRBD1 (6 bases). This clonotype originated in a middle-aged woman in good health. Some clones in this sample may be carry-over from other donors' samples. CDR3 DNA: TGTGCCAGCAGCGTGACAGGAAGCTACAATGAGCAGTTCTTC. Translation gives CASSVTGSYNEQFF.